Listed here is a single T cell receptor beta chain. This CDR3 spans 13 amino acids. Looked up from germline, CDR1 is MNHNY and CDR2 is SVGAGI (reference sequence). V dropped 11 bases and J dropped 8 bases, with 16 bases sitting between them. TCRdb's copy holds only in-frame clones and misses some; the assay was immunoSEQ multiplex PCR. The sample carries more than 55,000 clones, about 82% recorded once. The data derive from a study of PD-L1 blockade in urothelial cancer. For the study at large: Patients, treated from about 2014 onward, received atezolizumab 1,200 mg intravenously every 3 weeks.

Sequenced here: PBMCs, sampled around atezolizumab (anti-PD-L1) treatment. The sequence was obtained from a man aged 50 to 60 with urothelial cancer. V is TRBV6-6 and J is TRBJ1-6; D possibly corresponds to TRBD1 (5 bases). The CDR3 bases are TGTGCCGGTGGGAACAGGACCGATTCACCCCTCCACTTT. Protein sequence: CAGGNRTDSPLHF.